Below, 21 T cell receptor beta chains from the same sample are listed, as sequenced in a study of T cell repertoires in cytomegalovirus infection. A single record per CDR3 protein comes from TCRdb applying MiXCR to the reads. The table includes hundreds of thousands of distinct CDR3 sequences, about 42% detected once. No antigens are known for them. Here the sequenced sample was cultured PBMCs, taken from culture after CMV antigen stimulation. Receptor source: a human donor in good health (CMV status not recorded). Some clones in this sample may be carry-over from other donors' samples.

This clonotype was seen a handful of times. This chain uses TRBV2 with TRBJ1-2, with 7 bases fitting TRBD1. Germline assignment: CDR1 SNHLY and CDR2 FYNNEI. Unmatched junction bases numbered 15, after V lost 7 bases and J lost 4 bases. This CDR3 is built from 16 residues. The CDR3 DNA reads TGTGCCAGCACGGGGGACAGCGGGCTGGTAACCTATGGCTACACCTTC. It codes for CASTGDSGLVTYGYTF.

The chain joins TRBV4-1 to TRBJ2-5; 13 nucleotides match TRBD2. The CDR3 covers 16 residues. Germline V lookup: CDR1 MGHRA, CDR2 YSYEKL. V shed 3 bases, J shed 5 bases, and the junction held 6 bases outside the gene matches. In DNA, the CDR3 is TGCGCCAGCAGCCACGGGACTAGCGGGAAGGCGGAGACCCAGTACTTC. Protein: CASSHGTSGKAETQYF.

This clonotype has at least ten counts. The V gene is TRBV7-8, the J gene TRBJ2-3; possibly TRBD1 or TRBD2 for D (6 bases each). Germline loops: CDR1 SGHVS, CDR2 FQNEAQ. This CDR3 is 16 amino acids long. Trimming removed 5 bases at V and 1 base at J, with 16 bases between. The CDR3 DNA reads TGTGCCAGCAGCCCCAGCCCCGGGGGCCGCACAGATACGCAGTATTTT. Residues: CASSPSPGGRTDTQYF.

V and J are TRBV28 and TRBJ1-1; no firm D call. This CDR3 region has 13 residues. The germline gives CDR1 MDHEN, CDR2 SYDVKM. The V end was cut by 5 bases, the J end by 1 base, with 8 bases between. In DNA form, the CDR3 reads TGTGCCAGCAGTGTGTACGGGAACACTGAAGCTTTCTTT. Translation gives CASSVYGNTEAFF.

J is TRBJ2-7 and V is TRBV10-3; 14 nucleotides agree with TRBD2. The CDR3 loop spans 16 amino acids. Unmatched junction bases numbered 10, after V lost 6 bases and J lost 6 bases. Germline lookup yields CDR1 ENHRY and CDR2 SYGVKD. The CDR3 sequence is CAISNVGLAGVAEQYF. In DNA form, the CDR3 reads TGTGCCATCAGCAACGTGGGACTAGCGGGAGTTGCCGAGCAGTACTTC.

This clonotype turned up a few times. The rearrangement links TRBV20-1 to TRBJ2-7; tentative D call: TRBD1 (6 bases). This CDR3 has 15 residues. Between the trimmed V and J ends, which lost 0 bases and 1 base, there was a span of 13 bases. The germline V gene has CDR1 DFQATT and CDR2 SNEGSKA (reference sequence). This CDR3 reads CSARDPLQGSYEQYF. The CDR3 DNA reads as TGCAGTGCTAGAGACCCCCTGCAGGGGTCCTACGAGCAGTACTTC.

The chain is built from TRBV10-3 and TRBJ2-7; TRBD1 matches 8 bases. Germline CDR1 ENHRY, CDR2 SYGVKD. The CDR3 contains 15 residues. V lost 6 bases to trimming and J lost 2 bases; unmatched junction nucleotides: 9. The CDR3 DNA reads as TGTGCCATCAGCCTGGCCGGACAGGGAACCTACGAGCAGTACTTC. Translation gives CAISLAGQGTYEQYF.

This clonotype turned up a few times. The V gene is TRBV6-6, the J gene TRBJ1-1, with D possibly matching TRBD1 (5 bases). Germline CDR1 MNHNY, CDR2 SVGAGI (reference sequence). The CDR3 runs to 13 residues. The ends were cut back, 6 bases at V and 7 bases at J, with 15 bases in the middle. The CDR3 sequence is CASSNLRDFEAFF. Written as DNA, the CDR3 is TGTGCCAGCAGCAACCTCAGGGATTTTGAAGCTTTCTTT.

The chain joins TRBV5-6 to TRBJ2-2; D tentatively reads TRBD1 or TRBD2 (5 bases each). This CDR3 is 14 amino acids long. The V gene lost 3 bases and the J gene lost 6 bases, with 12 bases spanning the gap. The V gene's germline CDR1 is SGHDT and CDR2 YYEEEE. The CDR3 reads CASSSGTPSGELFF. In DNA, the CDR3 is TGTGCCAGCAGCTCCGGGACCCCCTCCGGGGAGCTGTTTTTT.

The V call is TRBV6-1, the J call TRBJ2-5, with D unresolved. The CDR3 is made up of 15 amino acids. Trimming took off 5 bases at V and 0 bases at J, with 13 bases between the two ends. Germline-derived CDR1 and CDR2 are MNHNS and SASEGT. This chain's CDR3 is CASSHIISNQETQYF. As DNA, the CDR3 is TGTGCCAGCAGTCACATAATATCCAACCAAGAGACCCAGTACTTC.

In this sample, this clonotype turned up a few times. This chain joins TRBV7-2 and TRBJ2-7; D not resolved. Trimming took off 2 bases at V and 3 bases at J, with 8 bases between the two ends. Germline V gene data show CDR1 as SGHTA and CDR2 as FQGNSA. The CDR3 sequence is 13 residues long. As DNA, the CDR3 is TGTGCCAGCAGCTTAAGCTATTTCTACGAGCAGTACTTC. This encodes CASSLSYFYEQYF.

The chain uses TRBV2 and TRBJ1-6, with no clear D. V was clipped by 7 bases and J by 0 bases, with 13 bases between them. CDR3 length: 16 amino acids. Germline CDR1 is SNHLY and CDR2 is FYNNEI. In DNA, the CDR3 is TGTGCCAGCAAAGGTCCTGCAAGCTCCTATAATTCACCCCTCCACTTT. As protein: CASKGPASSYNSPLHF.

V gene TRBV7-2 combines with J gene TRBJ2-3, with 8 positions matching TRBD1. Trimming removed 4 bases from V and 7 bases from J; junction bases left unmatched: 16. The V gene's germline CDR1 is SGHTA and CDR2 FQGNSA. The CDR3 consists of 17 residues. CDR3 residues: CASSSRPVTGGGNTQYF. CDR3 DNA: TGTGCCAGCAGCTCCCGCCCGGTTACAGGGGGAGGAAATACGCAGTATTTT.

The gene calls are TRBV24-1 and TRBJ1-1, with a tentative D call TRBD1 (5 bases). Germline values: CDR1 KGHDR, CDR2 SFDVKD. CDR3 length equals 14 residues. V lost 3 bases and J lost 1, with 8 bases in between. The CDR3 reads CATSDPGRNTEAFF. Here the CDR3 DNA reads TGTGCCACCAGTGATCCGGGACGGAACACTGAAGCTTTCTTT.

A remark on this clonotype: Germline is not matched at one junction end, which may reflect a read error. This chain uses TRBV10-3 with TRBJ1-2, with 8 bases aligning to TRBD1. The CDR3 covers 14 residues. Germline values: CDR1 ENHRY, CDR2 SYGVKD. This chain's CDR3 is CAISESQGQAGHTF. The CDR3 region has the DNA TGTGCCATCAGTGAGTCTCAGGGACAGGCTGGCCACACCTTC.

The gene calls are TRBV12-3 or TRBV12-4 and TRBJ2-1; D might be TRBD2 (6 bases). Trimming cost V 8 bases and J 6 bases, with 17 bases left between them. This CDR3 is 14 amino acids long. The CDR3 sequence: CASARDSSTNEQFF. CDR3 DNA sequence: TGTGCCAGCGCACGGGACTCCTCCACCAATGAGCAGTTCTTC.

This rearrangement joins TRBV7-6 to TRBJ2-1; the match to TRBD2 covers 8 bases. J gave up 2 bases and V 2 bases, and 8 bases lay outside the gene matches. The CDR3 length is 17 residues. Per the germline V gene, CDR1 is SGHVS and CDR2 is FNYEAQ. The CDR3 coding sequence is TGTGCCAGCAGCTTATTAGTCTCACTAGCGGCCTACAATGAGCAGTTCTTC. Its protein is CASSLLVSLAAYNEQFF. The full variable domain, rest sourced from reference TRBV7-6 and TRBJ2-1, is GAGVSQSPRYKVTKRGQDVALRCDPISGHVSLYWYRQALGQGPEFLTYFNYEAQQDKSGLPNDRFSAERPEGSISTLTIQRTEQRDSAMYRCASSLLVSLAAYNEQFFGPGTRLTVL.

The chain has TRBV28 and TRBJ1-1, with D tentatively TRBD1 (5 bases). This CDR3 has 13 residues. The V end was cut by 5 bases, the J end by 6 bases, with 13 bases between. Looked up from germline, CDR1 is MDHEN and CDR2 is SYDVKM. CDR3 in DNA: TGTGCCAGCAGTGCTAATTGGGGCGCTGAAGCTTTCTTT. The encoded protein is CASSANWGAEAFF.

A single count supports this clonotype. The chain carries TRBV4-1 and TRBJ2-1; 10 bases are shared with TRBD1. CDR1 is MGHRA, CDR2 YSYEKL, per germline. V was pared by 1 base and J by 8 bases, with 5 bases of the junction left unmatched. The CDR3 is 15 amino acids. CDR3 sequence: CASSQGTGGLDEQFF. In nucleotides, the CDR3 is TGCGCCAGCAGCCAAGGGACAGGGGGGCTCGATGAGCAGTTCTTC.

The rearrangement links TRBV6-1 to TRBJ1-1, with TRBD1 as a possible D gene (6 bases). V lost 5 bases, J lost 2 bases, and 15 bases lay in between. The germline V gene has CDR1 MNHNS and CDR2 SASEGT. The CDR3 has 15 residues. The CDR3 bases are TGTGCCAGCAGTATGACTACAGGGCTCAACACTGAAGCTTTCTTT. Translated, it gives CASSMTTGLNTEAFF.

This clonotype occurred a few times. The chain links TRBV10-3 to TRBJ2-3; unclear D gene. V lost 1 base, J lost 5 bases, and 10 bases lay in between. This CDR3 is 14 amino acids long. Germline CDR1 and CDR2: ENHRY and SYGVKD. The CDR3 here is CAISELEIRDTQYF. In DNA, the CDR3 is TGTGCCATCAGTGAGTTGGAAATTAGAGATACGCAGTATTTT.